These T cell receptor beta chains were read from a single sample in a study of PD-1 blockade in mismatch repair-deficient tumors. Their recognized antigens are unknown. Produced via immunoSEQ multiplex PCR; TCRdb's table is partial and in-frame only. This sample yields around 14,000 clones, of which approximately 80% are seen a single time; roughly 11% belongs to the top ten. This material consisted of cells cultured in vitro, taken from a patient treated with pembrolizumab. The receptors shown here come from an adult with mismatch repair-deficient cancer. The CDR3 runs from the conserved cysteine through the conserved F or W. D genes are given only for firm matches.

TRBV6-6	NA	TRBJ1-1	CASSYSEAFF	TGTGCCAGCAGTTACTCAGAAGCTTTCTTT
TRBV7-7	TRBD2	TRBJ2-1	CASSLAGRGNEQFF	TGTGCCAGCAGCCTAGCGGGCCGCGGGAATGAGCAGTTCTTC
TRBV28	NA	TRBJ1-3	CASSSGISGNTIYF	TGTGCCAGCAGTTCAGGTATCTCTGGAAACACCATATATTTT
TRBV11-3	TRBD1	TRBJ2-3	CASSGQGLTDTQYF	TGTGCCAGCAGTGGACAGGGTCTCACAGATACGCAGTATTTT
TRBV5-6	TRBD1	TRBJ1-2	CASSFGTDNTGGYTF	TGTGCCAGCAGCTTTGGGACAGATAATACGGGTGGCTACACCTTC
TRBV5-1	NA	TRBJ1-2	CASSFETPNYGYTF	TGCGCCAGCAGCTTTGAAACCCCTAACTATGGCTACACCTTC
TRBV14	NA	TRBJ1-1	CASSRGTGTEAFF	TGTGCCAGCAGCCGAGGGACGGGTACTGAAGCTTTCTTT
TRBV28	NA	TRBJ2-7	CASSPLGWESSYEQYF	TGTGCCAGCAGTCCTCTGGGGTGGGAGTCATCCTACGAGCAGTACTTC
TRBV7-9	NA	TRBJ1-1	CASSLLGWGGAGTAFF	TGTGCCAGCAGTCTCTTAGGTTGGGGGGGCGCCGGGACGGCTTTCTTT
TRBV2	NA	TRBJ1-1	CASRWGGHAFF	TGTGCCAGCAGGTGGGGAGGTCACGCTTTCTTT
TRBV19	NA	TRBJ2-3	CASSIVPGGRDTQYF	TGTGCCAGTAGTATAGTCCCGGGGGGCCGAGATACGCAGTATTTT
TRBV6-1	TRBD1	TRBJ1-1	CASSEATGGWDWDTEAFF	TGTGCCAGCAGTGAAGCCACAGGGGGCTGGGATTGGGACACTGAAGCTTTCTTT
TRBV4-1	NA	TRBJ2-2	CASSFGTPMGTGELFF	TGCGCCAGCAGCTTCGGGACTCCTATGGGAACCGGGGAGCTGTTTTTT
TRBV5-1	TRBD2	TRBJ2-3	CASSLAGTSGRPDTQYF	TGCGCCAGCAGCTTGGCCGGTACTAGCGGGAGACCAGATACGCAGTATTTT
TRBV7-6	TRBD1	TRBJ2-7	CASSWEGGTGTREQYF	TGTGCCAGCAGCTGGGAAGGGGGGACAGGGACGCGGGAGCAGTACTTC
TRBV5-1	NA	TRBJ2-2	CASSSLGSSTGELFF	TGCGCCAGCAGCTCCTTAGGGTCTTCTACCGGGGAGCTGTTTTTT